A selection of T cell receptor beta chains follows, all from one sample in a study of T cells in Graves' hyperthyroidism and ophthalmopathy. A single record per CDR3 protein comes from TCRdb applying MiXCR to the multiplex PCR reads. The sample includes approximately 700,000 distinct CDR3 sequences, approximately 42% of them seen just once. The sample was peripheral blood or thyroid tissue (not recorded which). The receptors here all came from an adult man with Graves' disease, either hyperthyroidism or ophthalmopathy (not recorded which). The CDR3 runs from the conserved cysteine through the conserved F or W. The order of the fields is CDR3 DNA, CDR3 protein, clone size, V gene, J gene, D gene. The D gene is left open where the match is weak. Expanded clones are given a class, and other clones once, few, many or no size at all.

CDR3nt: TGTGCCAGCATGTACATTAGCAATCAGCCCCAGCATTTT
CDR3aa: CASMYISNQPQHF
abundance: NA
v_gene: TRBV6-5
j_gene: TRBJ1-5
d_gene: NA

CDR3nt: TGTGCCACCAGTGATACCCGGACAGGAGCACAGACGGAGACCCAGTACTTC
CDR3aa: CATSDTRTGAQTETQYF
abundance: NA
v_gene: TRBV24-1
j_gene: TRBJ2-5
d_gene: TRBD1

CDR3nt: TGTGCCAGCAGTTACCTGGGGGGGAATCAGCCCCAGCATTTT
CDR3aa: CASSYLGGNQPQHF
abundance: NA
v_gene: TRBV10-3
j_gene: TRBJ1-5
d_gene: NA

CDR3nt: TGTGCCAGCAGTTCCGGGACAGGGGCCGAGCAGTACTTC
CDR3aa: CASSSGTGAEQYF
abundance: many
v_gene: TRBV7-2
j_gene: TRBJ2-7
d_gene: TRBD1

CDR3nt: TGTGCCACCAGTGATACCGGGACTAACCAAGAGACCCAGTACTTC
CDR3aa: CATSDTGTNQETQYF
abundance: NA
v_gene: TRBV24-1
j_gene: TRBJ2-5
d_gene: TRBD2

CDR3nt: TGTGCCATCAGTCCGCGACAGGGAACTGGAAACACCATATATTTT
CDR3aa: CAISPRQGTGNTIYF
abundance: NA
v_gene: TRBV10-3
j_gene: TRBJ1-3
d_gene: TRBD1

CDR3nt: TGTGCCAGCAGCCGGACCCCTCTCGACGAGCAGTACTTC
CDR3aa: CASSRTPLDEQYF
abundance: NA
v_gene: TRBV12-3/TRBV12-4
j_gene: TRBJ2-7
d_gene: NA

CDR3nt: TGCGCCAGCGTAGGCGACAGTACTAACTATGGCTACACCTTC
CDR3aa: CASVGDSTNYGYTF
abundance: once
v_gene: TRBV10-1
j_gene: TRBJ1-2
d_gene: NA

CDR3nt: TGTGCCATCAGTGACAGGGGGGTAGAGACCCAGTACTTC
CDR3aa: CAISDRGVETQYF
abundance: NA
v_gene: TRBV24-1
j_gene: TRBJ2-5
d_gene: TRBD1

CDR3nt: TGCAGCATCCGGGACAGCCCCTACGAGCAGTACTTC
CDR3aa: CSIRDSPYEQYF
abundance: many
v_gene: TRBV29-1
j_gene: TRBJ2-7
d_gene: TRBD1

CDR3nt: TGCAGCGTTGAAGTATCCTACGAGCAGTACTTC
CDR3aa: CSVEVSYEQYF
abundance: many
v_gene: TRBV29-1
j_gene: TRBJ2-7
d_gene: NA

CDR3nt: TGCGCCAGGACAGGGCCCTCGTCGGTTGGTGAAAAACTGTTTTTT
CDR3aa: CARTGPSSVGEKLFF
abundance: NA
v_gene: TRBV2
j_gene: TRBJ1-4
d_gene: TRBD1

CDR3nt: TGTGCCAGCAGTTTAACCGGTTTAAACTATGGCTTCAATCAGCCCCAGCATTTT
CDR3aa: CASSLTGLNYGFNQPQHF
abundance: NA
v_gene: TRBV6-5
j_gene: TRBJ1-5
d_gene: NA

CDR3nt: TGTGCCAGCAGCCAAGGGGTTGGTGGTAATGAAAAACTGTTTTTT
CDR3aa: CASSQGVGGNEKLFF
abundance: NA
v_gene: TRBV7-3
j_gene: TRBJ1-4
d_gene: NA

CDR3nt: TGCGCCAGCAGCTACTGGGACAGCCCCGAGGGAGCTTTCTTT
CDR3aa: CASSYWDSPEGAFF
abundance: NA
v_gene: TRBV5-1
j_gene: TRBJ1-1
d_gene: TRBD1

CDR3nt: TGTGCCACCAGCAGAGACAACCTTGTAAACACCATATATTTT
CDR3aa: CATSRDNLVNTIYF
abundance: once
v_gene: TRBV15
j_gene: TRBJ1-3
d_gene: NA

CDR3nt: TGTGCCAGTAGGGGGGGGACAGGAGGGTGGGAGACCCAGTACTTC
CDR3aa: CASRGGTGGWETQYF
abundance: NA
v_gene: TRBV19
j_gene: TRBJ2-5
d_gene: NA

CDR3nt: TGCAGTGCCCCAGAAGACTCTGGAAACACCATATATTTT
CDR3aa: CSAPEDSGNTIYF
abundance: NA
v_gene: TRBV20-1
j_gene: TRBJ1-3
d_gene: NA

CDR3nt: TGTGCCAGCAGCTTAGTGGGACAGGGTTTCGAGCAGTACTTC
CDR3aa: CASSLVGQGFEQYF
abundance: few
v_gene: TRBV7-8
j_gene: TRBJ2-7
d_gene: TRBD1

CDR3nt: TGTGCCAGCAGCGTAGGGAGAGGAGGGTTCGAGCAGTACTTC
CDR3aa: CASSVGRGGFEQYF
abundance: few
v_gene: TRBV9
j_gene: TRBJ2-7
d_gene: NA

CDR3nt: TGTGCCATCAGTGAGAGTACAGTGGAAGAAAAACTGTTTTTT
CDR3aa: CAISESTVEEKLFF
abundance: NA
v_gene: TRBV10-3
j_gene: TRBJ1-4
d_gene: NA

CDR3nt: TGCAGTGCTAGAGAGAACGGGAATTTCTACGAGCAGTACTTC
CDR3aa: CSARENGNFYEQYF
abundance: NA
v_gene: TRBV20-1
j_gene: TRBJ2-7
d_gene: NA

CDR3nt: TGTGCCACCGACGGGGGGTATGGCTACACCTTC
CDR3aa: CATDGGYGYTF
abundance: NA
v_gene: TRBV6-6
j_gene: TRBJ1-2
d_gene: NA

CDR3nt: TGTGCCAGCAGTGGCTGGACGGGGAACACCATATATTTT
CDR3aa: CASSGWTGNTIYF
abundance: NA
v_gene: TRBV2
j_gene: TRBJ1-3
d_gene: NA

CDR3nt: TGTGCCAGCAAACAAACAGGGTCTAATGAAAAACTGTTTTTT
CDR3aa: CASKQTGSNEKLFF
abundance: few
v_gene: TRBV12-3/TRBV12-4
j_gene: TRBJ1-4
d_gene: NA

CDR3nt: TGCGCCAGCAGCTCCGGAGGGAGTGAAAAACTGTTTTTT
CDR3aa: CASSSGGSEKLFF
abundance: few
v_gene: TRBV5-1
j_gene: TRBJ1-4
d_gene: NA

CDR3nt: TGCAGTGCTATAGCGCGGGACAGGGCCACTGGACAGCCCCAGCATTTT
CDR3aa: CSAIARDRATGQPQHF
abundance: few
v_gene: TRBV20-1
j_gene: TRBJ1-5
d_gene: TRBD1

CDR3nt: TGTGCCAGCAGTTACGGGGGTTTGGGTCAGCCCCAGCATTTT
CDR3aa: CASSYGGLGQPQHF
abundance: NA
v_gene: TRBV7-4
j_gene: TRBJ1-5
d_gene: NA

CDR3nt: TGTGCCAGCAGCTTGGCGGGTGGGGGCATGAACACTGAAGCTTTCTTT
CDR3aa: CASSLAGGGMNTEAFF
abundance: NA
v_gene: TRBV5-1
j_gene: TRBJ1-1
d_gene: NA

CDR3nt: TGTGCCAGCAGCGCCCCAGGGACAGGGTACGAGCAGTACTTC
CDR3aa: CASSAPGTGYEQYF
abundance: many
v_gene: TRBV7-8
j_gene: TRBJ2-7
d_gene: TRBD1

CDR3nt: TGTGCCAGCAGCGTAGACGACAGGGAGGTCATTGGAAACACCATATATTTT
CDR3aa: CASSVDDREVIGNTIYF
abundance: once
v_gene: TRBV9
j_gene: TRBJ1-3
d_gene: TRBD1

CDR3nt: TGTGCCAGTAGATACGGGGGACAGGGCAATCAGCCCCAGCATTTT
CDR3aa: CASRYGGQGNQPQHF
abundance: few
v_gene: TRBV19
j_gene: TRBJ1-5
d_gene: TRBD1

CDR3nt: TGCAGCGTTACGGAAGGAGAGACCCAGTACTTC
CDR3aa: CSVTEGETQYF
abundance: NA
v_gene: TRBV29-1
j_gene: TRBJ2-5
d_gene: NA

CDR3nt: TGCAGTGCTAGAAAGGGGATACAGGGCGGCACTGAAGCTTTCTTT
CDR3aa: CSARKGIQGGTEAFF
abundance: NA
v_gene: TRBV20-1
j_gene: TRBJ1-1
d_gene: NA

CDR3nt: TGCAGTGCTACGGGCGCACGAAGCCTCTCCTACGAGCAGTACTTC
CDR3aa: CSATGARSLSYEQYF
abundance: NA
v_gene: TRBV20-1
j_gene: TRBJ2-7
d_gene: NA

CDR3nt: TGCGCCAGCAGACCAACAGGGGGGATGAACACTGAAGCTTTCTTT
CDR3aa: CASRPTGGMNTEAFF
abundance: NA
v_gene: TRBV5-1
j_gene: TRBJ1-1
d_gene: TRBD1

CDR3nt: TGTGCCAGCAGTGAAGGGGGCGATAGGGGTGGCTACACCTTC
CDR3aa: CASSEGGDRGGYTF
abundance: once
v_gene: TRBV6-1
j_gene: TRBJ1-2
d_gene: NA

CDR3nt: TGCGCCAGCAGCGCCGACAAAAACCACTATGGCTACACCTTC
CDR3aa: CASSADKNHYGYTF
abundance: many
v_gene: TRBV10-2
j_gene: TRBJ1-2
d_gene: NA

CDR3nt: TGTGCCAGCAGCCTTCGGGCTAGCTCCTACGAGCAGTACTTC
CDR3aa: CASSLRASSYEQYF
abundance: many
v_gene: TRBV7-6
j_gene: TRBJ2-7
d_gene: NA

CDR3nt: TGTGCCATCAGCGTTTTGACAGGGGCCAAGGAGACCCAGTACTTC
CDR3aa: CAISVLTGAKETQYF
abundance: NA
v_gene: TRBV10-3
j_gene: TRBJ2-5
d_gene: TRBD1

CDR3nt: TGTGCCAGCACCTTAGCCAGGAGAAGCTCCTACGAGCAGTACTTC
CDR3aa: CASTLARRSSYEQYF
abundance: few
v_gene: TRBV10-3
j_gene: TRBJ2-7
d_gene: NA

CDR3nt: TGTGCCAGCAGCCGCTGGACAGAAGACGATGAAAAACTGTTTTTT
CDR3aa: CASSRWTEDDEKLFF
abundance: NA
v_gene: TRBV11-2
j_gene: TRBJ1-4
d_gene: NA